Reported below is one T cell receptor (beta chain). This specimen belongs to a study of blood T cell repertoires in COVID-19. Study in general: COVID-19 samples collected from the United States, Italy and Spain covered acute and convalescent phases. T cells, B-cell-depleted T cells, or PBMCs supplied cDNA or gDNA.

Per the original data handling: By means of reference gene primer amplification, nucleated cell counts were estimated. Repertoires were generated with immunoSEQ multiplex PCR, while TCRdb's copy carries only in-frame clones and drops some. The DNA was the basis for D and trimming; V, J and clone size are from that table. The sample yields 70,000 or so clones, just under 90% seen once. The CDR3 is made up of 15 amino acids. V was cut by 6 bases and J by 0 bases, with 12 bases left in between. Germline assignment: CDR1 MNHEY and CDR2 SMNVEV (reference sequence). The source is a woman over 75 with active COVID-19. Sequencing was performed on peripheral blood. The gene calls are TRBV27 and TRBJ2-1; possibly TRBD2 for D (5 bases). CDR3 amino acids: CASSLSATSYNEQFF. In DNA form, the CDR3 reads TGTGCCAGCAGCCTTAGCGCGACCTCCTACAATGAGCAGTTCTTC.